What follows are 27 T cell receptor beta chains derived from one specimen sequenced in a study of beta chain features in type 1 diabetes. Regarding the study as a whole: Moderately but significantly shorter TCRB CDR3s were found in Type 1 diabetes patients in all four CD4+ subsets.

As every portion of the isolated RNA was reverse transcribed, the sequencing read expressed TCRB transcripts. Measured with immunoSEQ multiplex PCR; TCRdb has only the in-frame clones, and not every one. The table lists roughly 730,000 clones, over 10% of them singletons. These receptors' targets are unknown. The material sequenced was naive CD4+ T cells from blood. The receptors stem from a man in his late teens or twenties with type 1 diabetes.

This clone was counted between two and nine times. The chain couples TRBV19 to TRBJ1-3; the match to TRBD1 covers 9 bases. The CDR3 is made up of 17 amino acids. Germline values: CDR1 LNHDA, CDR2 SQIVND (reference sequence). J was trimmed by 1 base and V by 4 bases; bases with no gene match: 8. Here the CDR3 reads CASSTAGTGISGNTIYF. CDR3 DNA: TGTGCCAGTAGTACCGCCGGGACAGGGATTTCTGGAAACACCATATATTTT.

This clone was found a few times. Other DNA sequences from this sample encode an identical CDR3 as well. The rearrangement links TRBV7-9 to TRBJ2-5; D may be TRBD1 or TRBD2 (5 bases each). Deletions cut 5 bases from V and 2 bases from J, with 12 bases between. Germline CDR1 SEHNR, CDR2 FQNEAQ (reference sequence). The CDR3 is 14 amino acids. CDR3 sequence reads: CASSPGTKQETQYF. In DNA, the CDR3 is TGTGCCAGCAGCCCTGGGACGAAACAAGAGACCCAGTACTTC.

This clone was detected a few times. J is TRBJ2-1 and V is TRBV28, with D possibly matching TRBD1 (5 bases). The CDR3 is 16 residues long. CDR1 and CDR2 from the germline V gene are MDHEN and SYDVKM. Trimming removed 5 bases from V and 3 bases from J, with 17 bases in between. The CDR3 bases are TGTGCCAGCAGTCCCAGGGAAAGTTGGTTCTACAATGAGCAGTTCTTC. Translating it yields CASSPRESWFYNEQFF.

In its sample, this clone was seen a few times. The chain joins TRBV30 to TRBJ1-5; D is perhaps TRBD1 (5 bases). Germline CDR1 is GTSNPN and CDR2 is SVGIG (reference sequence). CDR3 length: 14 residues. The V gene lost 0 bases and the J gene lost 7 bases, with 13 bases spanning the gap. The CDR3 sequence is CAWSVGQGWQPQHF. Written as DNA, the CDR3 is TGTGCCTGGAGTGTGGGTCAGGGTTGGCAGCCCCAGCATTTT. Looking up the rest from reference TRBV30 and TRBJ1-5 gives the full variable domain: SQTIHQWPATLVQPVGSPLSLECTVEGTSNPNLYWYRQAAGRGLQLLFYSVGIGQISSEVPQNLSASRPQDRQFILSSKKLLLSDSGFYLCAWSVGQGWQPQHFGDGTRLSIL.

CDR3 in DNA: TGTGCCAGCAGCCACCGTTCGAGGGAAGCTTTCTTT. Protein sequence: CASSHRSREAFF. The chain couples TRBV21-1 to TRBJ1-1. TRBV21-1 is marked as a pseudogene. The CDR3 has 12 residues.

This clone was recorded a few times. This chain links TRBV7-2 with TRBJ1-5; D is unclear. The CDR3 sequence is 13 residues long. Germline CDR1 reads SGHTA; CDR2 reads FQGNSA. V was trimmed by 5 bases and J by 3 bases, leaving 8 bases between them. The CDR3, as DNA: TGTGCCAGCAGCCCCTCAGTCAATCAGCCCCAGCATTTT. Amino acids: CASSPSVNQPQHF.

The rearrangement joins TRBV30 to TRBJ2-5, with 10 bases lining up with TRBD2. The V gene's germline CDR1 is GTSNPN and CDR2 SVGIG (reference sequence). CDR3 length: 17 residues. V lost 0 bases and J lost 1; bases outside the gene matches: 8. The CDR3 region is CAWSVSASGSLQETQYF. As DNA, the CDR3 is TGTGCCTGGAGTGTATCGGCTAGCGGGAGCCTCCAAGAGACCCAGTACTTC.

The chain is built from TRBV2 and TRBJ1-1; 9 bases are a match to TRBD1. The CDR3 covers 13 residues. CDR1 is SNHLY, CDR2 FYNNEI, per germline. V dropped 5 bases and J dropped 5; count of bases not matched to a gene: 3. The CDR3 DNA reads TGTGCCAGCAGTAGGGACAGGGAGACTGAAGCTTTCTTT. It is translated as CASSRDRETEAFF.

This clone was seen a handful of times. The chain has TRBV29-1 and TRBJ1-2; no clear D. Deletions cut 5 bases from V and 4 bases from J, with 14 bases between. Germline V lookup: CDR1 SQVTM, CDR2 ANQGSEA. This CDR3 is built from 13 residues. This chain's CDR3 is CSVKTDLGYGYTF. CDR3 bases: TGCAGCGTTAAAACGGACTTGGGCTATGGCTACACCTTC.

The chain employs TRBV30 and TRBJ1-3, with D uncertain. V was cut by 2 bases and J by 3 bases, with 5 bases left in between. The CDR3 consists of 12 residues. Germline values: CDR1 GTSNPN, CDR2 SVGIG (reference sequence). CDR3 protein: CAWSQDGNTIYF. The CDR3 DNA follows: TGTGCCTGGAGTCAGGATGGAAACACCATATATTTT. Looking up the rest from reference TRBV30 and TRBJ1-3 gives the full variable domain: SQTIHQWPATLVQPVGSPLSLECTVEGTSNPNLYWYRQAAGRGLQLLFYSVGIGQISSEVPQNLSASRPQDRQFILSSKKLLLSDSGFYLCAWSQDGNTIYFGEGSWLTVV.

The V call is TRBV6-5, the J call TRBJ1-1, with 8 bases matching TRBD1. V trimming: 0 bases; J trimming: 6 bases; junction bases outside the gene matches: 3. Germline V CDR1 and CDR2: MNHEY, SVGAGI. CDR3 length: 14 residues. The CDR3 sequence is CASSYSGQASEAFF. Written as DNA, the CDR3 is TGTGCCAGCAGTTACTCGGGACAGGCCTCTGAAGCTTTCTTT.

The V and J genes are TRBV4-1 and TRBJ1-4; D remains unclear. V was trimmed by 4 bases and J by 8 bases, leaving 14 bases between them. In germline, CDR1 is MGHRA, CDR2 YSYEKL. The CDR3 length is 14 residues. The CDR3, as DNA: TGCGCCAGCAGCCCGACTGGGCTTGGGGAAAAACTGTTTTTT. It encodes CASSPTGLGEKLFF.

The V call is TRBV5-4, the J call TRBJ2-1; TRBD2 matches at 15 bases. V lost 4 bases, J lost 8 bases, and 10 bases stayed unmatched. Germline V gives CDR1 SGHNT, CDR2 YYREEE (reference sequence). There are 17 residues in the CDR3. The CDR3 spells CASSDGLAGGPFDEQFF. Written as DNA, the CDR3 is TGTGCCAGCAGCGACGGACTAGCGGGGGGGCCGTTTGATGAGCAGTTCTTC.

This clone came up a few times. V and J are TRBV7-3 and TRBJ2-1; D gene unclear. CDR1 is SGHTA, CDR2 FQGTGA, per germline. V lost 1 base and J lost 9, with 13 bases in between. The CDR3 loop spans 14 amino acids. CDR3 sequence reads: CASSLRSAIGEQFF. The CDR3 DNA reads TGTGCCAGCAGCTTAAGGTCTGCTATTGGTGAGCAGTTCTTC.

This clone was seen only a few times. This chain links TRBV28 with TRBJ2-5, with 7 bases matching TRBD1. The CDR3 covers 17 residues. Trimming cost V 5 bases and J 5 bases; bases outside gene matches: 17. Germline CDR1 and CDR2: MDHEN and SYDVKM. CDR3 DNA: TGTGCCAGCAGTCTTCTTACAGGGGTTCGGGGCGGGGAGACCCAGTACTTC. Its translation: CASSLLTGVRGGETQYF.

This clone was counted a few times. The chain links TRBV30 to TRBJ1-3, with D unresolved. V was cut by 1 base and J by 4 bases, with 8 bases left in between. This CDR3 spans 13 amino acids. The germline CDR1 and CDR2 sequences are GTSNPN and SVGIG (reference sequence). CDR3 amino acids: CAWSAQVGNTIYF. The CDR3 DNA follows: TGTGCCTGGAGTGCCCAGGTGGGAAACACCATATATTTT.

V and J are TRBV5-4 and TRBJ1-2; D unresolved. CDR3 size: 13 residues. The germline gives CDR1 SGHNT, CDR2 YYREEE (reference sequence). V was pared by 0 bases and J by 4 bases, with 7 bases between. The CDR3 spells CASSLETGYGYTF. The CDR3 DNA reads TGTGCCAGCAGCTTGGAGACGGGCTATGGCTACACCTTC.

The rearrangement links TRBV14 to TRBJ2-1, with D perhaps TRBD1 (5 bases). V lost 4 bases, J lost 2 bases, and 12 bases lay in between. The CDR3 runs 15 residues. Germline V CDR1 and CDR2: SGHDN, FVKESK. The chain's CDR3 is CASSRRDSPYNEQFF. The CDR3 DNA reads TGTGCCAGCAGCCGGAGAGACAGTCCCTACAATGAGCAGTTCTTC.

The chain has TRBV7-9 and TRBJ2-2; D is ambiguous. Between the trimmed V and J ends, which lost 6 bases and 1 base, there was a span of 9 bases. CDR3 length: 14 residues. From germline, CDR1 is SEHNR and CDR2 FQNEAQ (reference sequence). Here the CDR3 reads CASSSSGNTGELFF. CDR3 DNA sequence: TGTGCCAGCAGTTCCTCAGGGAACACCGGGGAGCTGTTTTTT.

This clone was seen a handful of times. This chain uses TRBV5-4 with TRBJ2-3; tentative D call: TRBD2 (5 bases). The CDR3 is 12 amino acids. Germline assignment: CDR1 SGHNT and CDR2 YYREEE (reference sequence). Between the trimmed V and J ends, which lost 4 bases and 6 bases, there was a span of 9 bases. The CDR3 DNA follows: TGTGCCAGCAGCCTCGGGGAGGATACGCAGTATTTT. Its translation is CASSLGEDTQYF.

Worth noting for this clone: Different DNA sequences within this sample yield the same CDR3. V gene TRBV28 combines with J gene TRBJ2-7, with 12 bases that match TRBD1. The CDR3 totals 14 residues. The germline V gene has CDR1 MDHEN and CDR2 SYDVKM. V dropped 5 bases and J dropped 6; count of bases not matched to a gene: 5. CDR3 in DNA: TGTGCCAGCAGTCTGGGACAGGGGGCGGGCGAGCAGTACTTC. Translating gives CASSLGQGAGEQYF.

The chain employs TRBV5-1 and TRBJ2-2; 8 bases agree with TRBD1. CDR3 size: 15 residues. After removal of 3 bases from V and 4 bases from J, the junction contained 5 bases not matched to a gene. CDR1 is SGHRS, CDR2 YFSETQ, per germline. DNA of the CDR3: TGCGCCAGCAGCTGGGGACAGGAATCCACCGGGGAGCTGTTTTTT. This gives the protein CASSWGQESTGELFF.

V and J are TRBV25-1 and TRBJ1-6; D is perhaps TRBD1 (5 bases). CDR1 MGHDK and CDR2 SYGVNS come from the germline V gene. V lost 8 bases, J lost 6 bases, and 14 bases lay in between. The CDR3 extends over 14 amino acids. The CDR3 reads CASGTGTSNSPLHF. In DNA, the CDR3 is TGTGCCAGCGGGACCGGGACTTCTAATTCACCCCTCCACTTT.

The CDR3 sequence is CASSDKSSTDTQYF. The CDR3 coding sequence is TGTGCCAGCAGTGACAAGTCTAGCACAGATACGCAGTATTTT. The V and J genes are TRBV2 and TRBJ2-3; D is uncertain. Germline V gene sequence: CDR1 SNHLY, CDR2 FYNNEI. The CDR3 consists of 14 residues. The V and J ends lost 3 bases and 0 bases respectively, with 7 bases between them.

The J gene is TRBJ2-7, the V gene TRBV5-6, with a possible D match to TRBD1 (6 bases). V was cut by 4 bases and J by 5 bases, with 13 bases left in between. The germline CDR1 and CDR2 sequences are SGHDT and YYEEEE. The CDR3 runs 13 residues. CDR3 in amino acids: CASSPGPGDEQYF. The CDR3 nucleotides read TGTGCCAGCAGCCCAGGACCAGGGGACGAGCAGTACTTC.

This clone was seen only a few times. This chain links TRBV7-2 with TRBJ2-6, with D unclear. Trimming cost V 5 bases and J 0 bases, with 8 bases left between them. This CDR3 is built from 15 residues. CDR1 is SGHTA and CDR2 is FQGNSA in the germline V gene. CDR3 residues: CASSIGNSGANVLTF. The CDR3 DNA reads TGTGCCAGCAGCATTGGGAACTCTGGGGCCAACGTCCTGACTTTC.

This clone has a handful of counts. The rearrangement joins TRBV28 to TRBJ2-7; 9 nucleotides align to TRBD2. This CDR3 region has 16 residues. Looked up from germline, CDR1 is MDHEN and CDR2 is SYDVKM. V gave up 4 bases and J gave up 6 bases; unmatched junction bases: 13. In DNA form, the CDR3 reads TGTGCCAGCAGTTACCTTGGCGGGGGGGCTCGAGCCGAGCAGTACTTC. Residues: CASSYLGGGARAEQYF.